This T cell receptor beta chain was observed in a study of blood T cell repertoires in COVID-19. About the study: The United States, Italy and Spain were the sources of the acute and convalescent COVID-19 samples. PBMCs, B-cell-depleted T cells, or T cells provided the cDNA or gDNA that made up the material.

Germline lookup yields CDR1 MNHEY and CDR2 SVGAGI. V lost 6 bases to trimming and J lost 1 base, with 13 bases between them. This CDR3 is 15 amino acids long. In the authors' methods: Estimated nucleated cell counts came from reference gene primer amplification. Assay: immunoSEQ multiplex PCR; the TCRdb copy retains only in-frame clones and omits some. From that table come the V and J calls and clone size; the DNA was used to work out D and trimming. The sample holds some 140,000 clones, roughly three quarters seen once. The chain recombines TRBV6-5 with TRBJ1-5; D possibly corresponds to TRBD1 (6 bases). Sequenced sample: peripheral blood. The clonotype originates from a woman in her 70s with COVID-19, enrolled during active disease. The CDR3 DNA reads TGTGCCAGCAGGAGAGGGGGATCGAGCAATCAGCCCCAGCATTTT. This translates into CASRRGGSSNQPQHF.